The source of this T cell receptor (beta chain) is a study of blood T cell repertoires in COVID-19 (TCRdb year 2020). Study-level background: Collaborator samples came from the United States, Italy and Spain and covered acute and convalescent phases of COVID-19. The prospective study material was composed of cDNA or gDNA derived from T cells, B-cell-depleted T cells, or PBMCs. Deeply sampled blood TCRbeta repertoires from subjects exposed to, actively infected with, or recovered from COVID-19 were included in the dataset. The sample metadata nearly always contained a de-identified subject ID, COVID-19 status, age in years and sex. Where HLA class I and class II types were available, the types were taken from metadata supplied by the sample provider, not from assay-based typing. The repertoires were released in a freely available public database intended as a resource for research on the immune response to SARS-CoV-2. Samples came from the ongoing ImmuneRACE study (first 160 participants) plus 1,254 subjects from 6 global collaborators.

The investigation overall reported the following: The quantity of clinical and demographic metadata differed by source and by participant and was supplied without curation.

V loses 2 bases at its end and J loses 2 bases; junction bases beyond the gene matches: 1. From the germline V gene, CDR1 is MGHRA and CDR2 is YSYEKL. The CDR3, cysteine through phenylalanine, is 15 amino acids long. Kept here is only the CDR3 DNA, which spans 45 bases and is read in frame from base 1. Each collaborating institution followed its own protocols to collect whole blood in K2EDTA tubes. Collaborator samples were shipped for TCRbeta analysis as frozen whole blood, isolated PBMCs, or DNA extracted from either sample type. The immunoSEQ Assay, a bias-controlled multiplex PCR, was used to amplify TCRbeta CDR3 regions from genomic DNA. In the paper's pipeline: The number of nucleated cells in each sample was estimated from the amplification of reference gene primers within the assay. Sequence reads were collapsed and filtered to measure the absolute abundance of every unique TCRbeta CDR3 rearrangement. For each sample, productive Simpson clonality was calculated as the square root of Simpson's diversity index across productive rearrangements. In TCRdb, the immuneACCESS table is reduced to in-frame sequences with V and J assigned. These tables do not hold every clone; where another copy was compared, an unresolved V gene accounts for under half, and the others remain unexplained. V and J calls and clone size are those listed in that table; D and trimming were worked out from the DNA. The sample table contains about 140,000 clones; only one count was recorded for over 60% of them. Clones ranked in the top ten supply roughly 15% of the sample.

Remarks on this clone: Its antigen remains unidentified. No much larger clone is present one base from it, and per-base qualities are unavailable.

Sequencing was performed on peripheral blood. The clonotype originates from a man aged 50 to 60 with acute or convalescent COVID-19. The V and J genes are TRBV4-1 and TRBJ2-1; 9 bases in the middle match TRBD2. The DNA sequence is TGCGCCAGCAGCCAAATAGCGGGGGCCTACAATGAGCAGTTCTTC. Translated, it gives CASSQIAGAYNEQFF.